This paragraph covers one TCR beta chain sequence. At baseline, cycle 4 day 1, and cycle 7 day 1, blood was sampled. V lost 5 bases and J lost 6, with 22 bases in between. CDR1 SGHVS and CDR2 FQNEAQ come from the germline V gene. CDR3 length: 17 residues. The data originate from a study of OX40 agonist ivuxolimab in advanced cancers. Study summary: Patients were treated with intravenous ivuxolimab, dosed at 0.01 to 10 mg/kg and infused every 2 weeks. Recorded diagnoses for dose-escalation patients were hepatocellular carcinoma, melanoma, renal cell or head and neck cancer.

Generated by immunoSEQ multiplex PCR, the TCRdb table keeps only in-frame clones and is missing some. The sample lists 14,000 or so clones; around 60% were seen once. The chain employs TRBV7-8 and TRBJ2-2, with D perhaps TRBD1 or TRBD2 (5 bases each). Sequencing was performed on CD4+ or CD8+ T cells sorted from blood, taken in a trial of the OX40 agonist ivuxolimab. The TCR sequence derives from an adult with an advanced solid tumor such as melanoma, head and neck, liver or kidney cancer. CDR3 sequence (DNA): TGTGCCAGCAGCACTTGGGACCGTGGCCTGAGGGCCGGGGAGCTGTTTTTT. It is translated as CASSTWDRGLRAGELFF.